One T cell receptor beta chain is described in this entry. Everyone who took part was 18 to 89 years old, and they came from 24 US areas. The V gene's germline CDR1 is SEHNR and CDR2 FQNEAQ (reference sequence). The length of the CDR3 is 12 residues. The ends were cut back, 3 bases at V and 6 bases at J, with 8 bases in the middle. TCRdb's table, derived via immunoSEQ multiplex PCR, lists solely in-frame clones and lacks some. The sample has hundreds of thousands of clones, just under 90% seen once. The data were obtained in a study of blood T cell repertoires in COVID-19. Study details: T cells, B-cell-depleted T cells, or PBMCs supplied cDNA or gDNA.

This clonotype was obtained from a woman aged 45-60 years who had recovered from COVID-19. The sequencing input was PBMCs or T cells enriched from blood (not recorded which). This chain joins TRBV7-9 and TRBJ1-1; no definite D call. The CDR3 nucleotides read TGTGCCAGCAGCTTGAGTGGGCCTGAAGCTTTCTTT. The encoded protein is CASSLSGPEAFF.